These 16 T cell receptor beta chains originate from one sample sequenced in a study of T cells in Graves' hyperthyroidism and ophthalmopathy (dated by TCRdb to the late 2010s). The library was built by means of multiplex PCR. Sequencing was carried out with an Illumina HiSeq 2000. The TCR beta CDR3 regions were amplified from the RNA transcripts. For the first round of RT-PCR on the TCR CDR3, the HTBI primer set was used together with the Qiagen OneStep RT-PCR kit. The public sequencing data were trimmed at Q25 with fastp and processed into clonotypes with MiXCR by TCRdb, which kept only in-frame beta chains. Every CDR3 protein is listed once, alongside the most common genes and DNA of its rows. This sample gives about 570,000 distinct CDR3 sequences in total; roughly 46% of them show up just once. Together, the top ten hold roughly 20% of the sample. Sample: peripheral blood or thyroid tissue (not recorded which). All receptors derive from an adult woman with Graves' disease, either hyperthyroidism or ophthalmopathy (not recorded which).

This chain joins TRBV2 and TRBJ1-6; 8 bases are a match to TRBD1. This CDR3 has 15 amino acids. The V and J ends lost 4 bases and 8 bases, in that order; junction bases with no gene match: 7. Germline assignment: CDR1 SNHLY and CDR2 FYNNEI. The CDR3 DNA reads as TGTGCCAGCAGTGCACAGACAGGGGAGGATTCACCCCTCCACTTT. It specifies CASSAQTGEDSPLHF.

This clonotype has at least ten counts. This sequence joins TRBV5-8 and TRBJ1-2; D might be TRBD1 (5 bases). CDR3 size: 13 residues. The germline V and J ends were trimmed by 2 bases and 8 bases, with 13 bases remaining between them. Germline CDR1 is SGHTS and CDR2 is YDEGEE. CDR3: CASSFVDSGGYTF. The DNA for the CDR3 is TGTGCCAGCAGCTTTGTCGACAGCGGGGGCTACACCTTC. Drawing the rest from reference TRBV5-8 and TRBJ1-2, the complete variable domain is EAGVTQSPTHLIKTRGQQATLRCSPISGHTSVYWYQQALGLGLQFLLWYDEGEERNRGNFPPRFSGRQFPNYSSELNVNALELEDSALYLCASSFVDSGGYTFGSGTRLTVV.

The V call is TRBV29-1, the J call TRBJ1-1, with a weak D call TRBD1 (6 bases). Trimming pared 8 bases from V and 1 base from J, leaving 14 bases between. The germline V gene has CDR1 SQVTM and CDR2 ANQGSEA. The CDR3 consists of 13 residues. The CDR3 bases are TGCAGCAGTTTCACAGGGACGAACACTGAAGCTTTCTTT. Translating it yields CSSFTGTNTEAFF.

V and J are TRBV2 and TRBJ2-2; D ambiguous. The length of the CDR3 is 10 residues. Germline CDR1 and CDR2: SNHLY and FYNNEI. V lost 4 bases, J lost 13 bases, and 7 bases lay in between. In nucleotides, the CDR3 is TGTGCCAGCAGTGCATTGGGGCTGTTTTTT. This translates into CASSALGLFF.

The chain links TRBV7-9 to TRBJ1-5; TRBD1 aligns across 7 bases. V trimming: 0 bases; J trimming: 0 bases; junction bases outside the gene matches: 14. Germline V gene sequence: CDR1 SEHNR, CDR2 FQNEAQ (reference sequence). The CDR3 loop spans 20 amino acids. The CDR3 DNA follows: TGTGCCAGCAGCTTAGCGGGCCCGACGACAGGGCAGGTTAGCAATCAGCCCCAGCATTTT. Translated, it gives CASSLAGPTTGQVSNQPQHF.

This clonotype was observed a few times. The chain couples TRBV6-1 to TRBJ2-5; D is undetermined. The CDR3 consists of 15 residues. The germline CDR1 and CDR2 sequences are MNHNS and SASEGT. Trimming left V 1 base short and J 2 bases short, with 11 bases between. Here the CDR3 reads CASSEGQTSQETQYF. As DNA, the CDR3 is TGTGCCAGCAGTGAAGGGCAGACTTCACAAGAGACCCAGTACTTC.

This clonotype was seen many times. The chain couples TRBV11-2 to TRBJ2-5; 8 bases map to TRBD1. Germline CDR1 SGHAT, CDR2 FQNNGV. CDR3 length: 14 residues. V shed 3 bases, J shed 4 bases, and the junction held 4 bases outside the gene matches. The CDR3: CASSFRTGRETQYF. In DNA, the CDR3 is TGTGCCAGCAGCTTCCGGACAGGGAGAGAGACCCAGTACTTC. Supplemented by reference TRBV11-2 and TRBJ2-5, the full variable domain reads EAGVAQSPRYKIIEKRQSVAFWCNPISGHATLYWYQQILGQGPKLLIQFQNNGVVDDSQLPKDRFSAERLKGVDSTLKIQPAKLEDSAVYLCASSFRTGRETQYFGPGTRLLVL.

The J gene is TRBJ1-6, the V gene TRBV10-3, with D maybe TRBD1 (5 bases). Germline lookup yields CDR1 ENHRY and CDR2 SYGVKD. Trimming took 6 bases from V and 8 from J, leaving 29 bases between them. The CDR3 contains 19 residues. Here the CDR3 reads CAISLGPGQGGTQDSPLHF. The CDR3 region has the DNA TGTGCCATCAGCCTAGGACCGGGTCAGGGTGGGACCCAGGATTCACCCCTCCACTTT.

This clonotype was seen repeatedly, ten times or more. This sequence joins TRBV20-1 and TRBJ2-7; 7 positions agree with TRBD1. V shed 5 bases and J 6 bases; nucleotides not matched to a gene: 7. CDR3 length: 12 residues. Germline CDR1 is DFQATT and CDR2 is SNEGSKA (reference sequence). CDR3 sequence (DNA): TGCAGTGCTTCGAGACAGGGTTTCGAGCAGTACTTC. Amino acids: CSASRQGFEQYF.

This clonotype has a count of ten or more. The chain carries TRBV5-1 and TRBJ2-2; 8 bases line up with TRBD2. The CDR3 runs to 16 residues. CDR1 SGHRS and CDR2 YFSETQ come from the germline V gene. V trimming: 8 bases; J trimming: 5 bases; junction bases outside the gene matches: 14. CDR3 protein: CASTLFYAGGTGELFF. The CDR3, as DNA: TGCGCCAGTACCCTGTTTTATGCGGGAGGTACCGGGGAGCTGTTTTTT.

This clonotype was counted between two and nine times. V and J are TRBV6-5 and TRBJ2-5; D possibly uses TRBD1 or TRBD2 (5 bases each). V dropped 4 bases and J dropped 5 bases, with 29 bases sitting between them. The CDR3 is 19 residues long. Germline V gene sequence: CDR1 MNHEY, CDR2 SVGAGI. The CDR3 sequence is CASSSPGYPGTDTRETQYF. The CDR3 region has the DNA TGTGCCAGCAGTTCCCCGGGGTATCCGGGGACGGATACCAGGGAGACCCAGTACTTC.

This clonotype was counted at least ten times. Its ends do not fully match the called genes, so a read error is possible. V and J are TRBV5-1 and TRBJ1-2, with D unresolved. Germline V gene lookup returns CDR1 SGHRS and CDR2 YFSETQ. The CDR3 has 11 residues. DNA of the CDR3: TGCGCCAGCAGCTCAGCGGACCACCTGATCTTC. Amino acid sequence: CASSSADHLIF. The complete variable domain, with remaining parts taken from reference TRBV5-1 and TRBJ1-2, reads KAGVTQTPRYLIKTRGQQVTLSCSPISGHRSVSWYQQTPGQGLQFLFEYFSETQRNKGNFPGRFSGRQFSNSRSEMNVSTLELGDSALYLCASSSADHLIFGSGTRLTVV.

The chain combines TRBV6-1 with TRBJ1-5; a possible D gene is TRBD1 (5 bases). Trimming removed 4 bases from V and 4 bases from J, with 14 bases in between. CDR1 MNHNS and CDR2 SASEGT come from the germline V gene. This CDR3 has 15 residues. The CDR3 DNA reads as TGTGCCAGCAGTGGATTCGGGGCAGAGAATCAGCCCCAGCATTTT. It translates to CASSGFGAENQPQHF.

This chain uses TRBV29-1 with TRBJ1-1; 7 nucleotides align to TRBD1. CDR1 is SQVTM and CDR2 is ANQGSEA in the germline V gene. This CDR3 is 14 amino acids long. Trimming cost V 6 bases and J 3 bases; bases outside gene matches: 10. CDR3 in amino acids: CSVGTAVMDTEAFF. The CDR3 DNA is TGCAGCGTCGGGACAGCGGTAATGGACACTGAAGCTTTCTTT.

CDR3 sequence: CSARGGGYGYTF. DNA for the CDR3: TGCAGTGCTAGAGGGGGCGGCTATGGCTACACCTTC. The J gene is TRBJ1-2, the V gene TRBV20-1, with D possibly TRBD1 on 5 matching bases. Trimming took 1 base from V and 4 from J, leaving 7 bases between them. This CDR3 is 12 amino acids long. Germline assignment: CDR1 DFQATT and CDR2 SNEGSKA (reference sequence).

This clonotype was observed at least ten times. The chain carries TRBV19 and TRBJ2-2, with a weak D call TRBD2 (7 bases). From germline, CDR1 is LNHDA and CDR2 SQIVND (reference sequence). With 7 bases removed from V and 4 bases from J, the gap between germline ends came to 13 bases. The CDR3 loop spans 14 amino acids. The CDR3 spells CASTPRGLTGELFF. The CDR3, as DNA: TGTGCCAGTACCCCGCGGGGGCTCACCGGGGAGCTGTTTTTT.